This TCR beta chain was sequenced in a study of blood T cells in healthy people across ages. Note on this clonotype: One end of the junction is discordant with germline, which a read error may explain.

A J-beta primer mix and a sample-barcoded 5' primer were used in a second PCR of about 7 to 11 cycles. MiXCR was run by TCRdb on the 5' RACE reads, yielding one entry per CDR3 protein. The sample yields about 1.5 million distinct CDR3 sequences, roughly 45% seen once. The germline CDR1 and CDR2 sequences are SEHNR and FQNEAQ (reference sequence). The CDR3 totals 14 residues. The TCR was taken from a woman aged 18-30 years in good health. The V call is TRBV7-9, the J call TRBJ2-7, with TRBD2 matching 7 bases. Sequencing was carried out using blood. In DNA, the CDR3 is TGTGTCAGCAGCTCTAGCGGCTACTCCTACGAGCAGTACTTC. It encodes CVSSSSGYSYEQYF.